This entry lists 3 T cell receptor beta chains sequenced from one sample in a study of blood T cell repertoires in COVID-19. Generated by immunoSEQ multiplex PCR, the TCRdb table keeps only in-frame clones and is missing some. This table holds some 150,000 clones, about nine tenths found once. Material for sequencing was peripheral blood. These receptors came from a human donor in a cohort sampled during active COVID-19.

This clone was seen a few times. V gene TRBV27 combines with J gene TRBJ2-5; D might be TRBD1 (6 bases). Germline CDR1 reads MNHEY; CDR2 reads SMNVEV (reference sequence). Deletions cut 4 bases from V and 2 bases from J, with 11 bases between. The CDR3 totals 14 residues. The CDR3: CASSSGAPQETQYF. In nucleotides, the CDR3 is TGTGCCAGCAGTTCAGGGGCCCCTCAAGAGACCCAGTACTTC.

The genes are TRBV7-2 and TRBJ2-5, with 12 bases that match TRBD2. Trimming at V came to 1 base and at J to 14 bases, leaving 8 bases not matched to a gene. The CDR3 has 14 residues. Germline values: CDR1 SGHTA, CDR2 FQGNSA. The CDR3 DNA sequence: TGTGCCAGCAGCTTAGTTTCGGCTAGCGGGGGGGTTTACTTC. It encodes CASSLVSASGGVYF.

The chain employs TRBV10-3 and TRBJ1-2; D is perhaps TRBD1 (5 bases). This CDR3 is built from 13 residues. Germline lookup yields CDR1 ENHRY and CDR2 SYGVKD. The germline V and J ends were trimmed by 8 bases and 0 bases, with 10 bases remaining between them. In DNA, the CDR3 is TGTGCCATCGGGGGAGGGACTAACTATGGCTACACCTTC. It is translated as CAIGGGTNYGYTF.